The 9 T cell receptor beta chains listed next were all sequenced from one sample in a study of blood T cell repertoires in COVID-19. Clones were read by immunoSEQ multiplex PCR, and TCRdb kept only the in-frame ones, dropping some. Of 55,000 to 80,000 clones in the sample, 85% to 90% were seen once. Material for sequencing was peripheral blood. These TCRs come from a man over 45 with active COVID-19.

V is TRBV5-1 and J is TRBJ2-3; the match to TRBD2 covers 7 bases. The V gene end was trimmed by 3 bases and the J gene end by 3 bases; junction bases not matched to a gene: 7. CDR3 length: 15 residues. Germline lookup yields CDR1 SGHRS and CDR2 YFSETQ. The CDR3 loop reads CASSSLGLLTDTQYF. DNA of the CDR3: TGCGCCAGCAGCTCGCTGGGACTACTAACAGATACGCAGTATTTT.

The chain is built from TRBV5-1 and TRBJ2-2, with D maybe TRBD1 (5 bases). The germline gives CDR1 SGHRS, CDR2 YFSETQ. V dropped 0 bases and J dropped 3 bases, with 9 bases sitting between them. This CDR3 has 15 residues. For the CDR3, the DNA is TGCGCCAGCAGCTTGGCTCAGGGCGACACCGGGGAGCTGTTTTTT. It encodes CASSLAQGDTGELFF.

This clone has a single count. The chain employs TRBV30 and TRBJ2-4, with D possibly matching TRBD2 (6 bases). CDR3 length equals 14 residues. Germline CDR1 is GTSNPN and CDR2 is SVGIG (reference sequence). Deletions cut 4 bases from V and 1 base from J, with 11 bases between. This CDR3 reads CAWIISGAKNIQYF. The CDR3, as DNA: TGTGCCTGGATCATTAGCGGTGCCAAAAACATTCAGTACTTC.

This chain connects TRBV6-5 to TRBJ1-1; a possible D gene is TRBD1 (5 bases). Germline V gene data show CDR1 as MNHEY and CDR2 as SVGAGI. The CDR3 runs to 15 residues. The germline V and J ends were trimmed by 6 bases and 3 bases, with 17 bases remaining between them. CDR3 sequence: CASRGLAGRDTEAFF. DNA for the CDR3: TGTGCCAGCAGGGGTTTGGCGGGGCGGGACACTGAAGCTTTCTTT.

V gene TRBV10-3 combines with J gene TRBJ1-6, with D possibly matching TRBD1 (5 bases). V shed 6 bases and J shed 6 bases, with 9 bases lying between them. Germline CDR1 and CDR2: ENHRY and SYGVKD. The CDR3 has 13 residues. The CDR3 loop is CAIRDIINSPLHF. The CDR3 DNA sequence: TGTGCCATCAGGGACATTATTAATTCACCCCTCCACTTT.

V and J are TRBV5-4 and TRBJ1-1, with 9 bases fitting TRBD1. Per germline, CDR1 SGHNT and CDR2 YYREEE (reference sequence). With 0 bases clipped from V and 0 bases from J, the junction kept 9 bases outside the gene matches. The CDR3 consists of 18 residues. The CDR3 spells CASSLDLGQGTLNTEAFF. In DNA, the CDR3 is TGTGCCAGCAGCTTGGACCTCGGACAGGGGACATTGAACACTGAAGCTTTCTTT.

This chain links TRBV9 with TRBJ2-2; perhaps TRBD2 as D (6 bases). CDR3 length equals 15 residues. Deletions cut 0 bases from V and 0 bases from J, with 6 bases between. Germline lookup yields CDR1 SGDLS and CDR2 YYNGEE. The CDR3 reads CASSVAGANTGELFF. Here the CDR3 DNA reads TGTGCCAGCAGCGTAGCGGGGGCGAACACCGGGGAGCTGTTTTTT.

This chain connects TRBV5-4 to TRBJ2-3; 9 positions match TRBD1. Germline V gene sequence: CDR1 SGHNT, CDR2 YYREEE (reference sequence). CDR3 length: 16 residues. The junction had 7 bases not matched to a gene; V was cut back by 4 bases and J by 1 base. The chain's CDR3 is CASSPGQGRGTDTQYF. CDR3 DNA sequence: TGTGCCAGCAGCCCAGGACAGGGGAGGGGCACAGATACGCAGTATTTT.

This chain links TRBV9 with TRBJ1-3; no clear D gene. The CDR3 covers 16 residues. Germline values: CDR1 SGDLS, CDR2 YYNGEE. V was clipped by 0 bases and J by 0 bases, with 10 bases between them. In nucleotides, the CDR3 is TGTGCCAGCAGCGTAGGAGCAAGTCCCTCTGGAAACACCATATATTTT. This codes for CASSVGASPSGNTIYF.